What follows are 26 T cell receptor beta chains derived from one specimen sequenced in a study of CD8 T cell repertoires and HIV-1 epitope variants (dated by TCRdb to the early 2020s). The library was built by means of the immunoSEQ multiplex PCR assay. TCRdb re-hosts the immuneACCESS table, in-frame sequences only. Its copies lack some clones; in the studies checked, an unresolved V gene accounts for under half of them, and the cause for the rest is not known. The sample records 5,000 to 7,500 clones, 66% of which are singletons. 40% to 45% of the sample rests with the top ten. Antigens of these TCRs are unknown. Sequencing was carried out using cultured CD8+ T cells derived from PBMCs. The receptors derive from a male donor with HIV.

V gene TRBV28 combines with J gene TRBJ2-2, with 9 bases matching TRBD2. This CDR3 contains 18 residues. V lost 6 bases and J lost 1; bases outside the gene matches: 12. Germline V CDR1 and CDR2: MDHEN, SYDVKM. In DNA form, the CDR3 reads TGTGCCAGCAGCTATCCTCTCGTGCGGGAGGGGAACACCGGGGAGCTGTTTTTT. Protein sequence: CASSYPLVREGNTGELFF.

This clone was seen only once. This rearrangement joins TRBV15 to TRBJ2-3; TRBD2 aligns across 8 bases. J lost 3 bases, V lost 0 bases, and 8 bases had no gene match. The CDR3 is made up of 17 amino acids. CDR1 and CDR2 from the germline V gene are LNHNV and YYDKDF (reference sequence). CDR3 protein: CATSRDEAGVQTDTQYF. The CDR3 coding sequence is TGTGCCACCAGCAGAGATGAAGCGGGAGTTCAGACAGATACGCAGTATTTT.

In its sample, this clone was seen a few times. V and J are TRBV19 and TRBJ2-1, with 10 bases that match TRBD2. This CDR3 comprises 15 residues. Germline V gives CDR1 LNHDA, CDR2 SQIVND (reference sequence). The ends lost 2 bases at V and 3 bases at J; junction bases unmatched: 1. The CDR3 region has the DNA TGTGCCAGTAGTATACTAGCGGGAGACTACAATGAGCAGTTCTTC. It specifies CASSILAGDYNEQFF.

The chain recombines TRBV15 with TRBJ1-1, with TRBD1 identical over 9 bases. There are 16 residues in the CDR3. The germline V gene has CDR1 LNHNV and CDR2 YYDKDF (reference sequence). V lost 1 base to trimming and J lost 0 bases; unmatched junction nucleotides: 3. The CDR3 nucleotides read TGTGCCACCAGCAGAGGAGGACAGGGGTTGAACACTGAAGCTTTCTTT. Its translation is CATSRGGQGLNTEAFF. Supplemented by reference TRBV15 and TRBJ1-1, the full variable domain reads DAMVIQNPRYQVTQFGKPVTLSCSQTLNHNVMYWYQQKSSQAPKLLFHYYDKDFNNEADTPDNFQSRRPNTSFCFLDIRSPGLGDTAMYLCATSRGGQGLNTEAFFGQGTRLTVV.

The chain uses TRBV15 and TRBJ1-1; 10 nucleotides align to TRBD1. In germline, CDR1 is LNHNV, CDR2 YYDKDF (reference sequence). The CDR3 length is 14 residues. The trim removed 6 bases at V and 3 bases at J, leaving 4 bases unmatched. Here the CDR3 DNA reads TGTGCCACCAGAGCCGGGACAGGGGACACTGAAGCTTTCTTT. Translation: CATRAGTGDTEAFF.

The V call is TRBV6-5, the J call TRBJ1-1; the D gene is possibly TRBD1 (6 bases). The germline V and J ends were trimmed by 4 bases and 4 bases, with 10 bases remaining between them. The CDR3 is 13 residues long. The germline gives CDR1 MNHEY, CDR2 SVGAGI. CDR3 amino acids: CASSSHRATEAFF. CDR3 in DNA: TGTGCCAGCAGTTCCCACAGGGCCACTGAAGCTTTCTTT.

The chain links TRBV9 to TRBJ2-3; D may be TRBD2 (5 bases). Germline V gene lookup returns CDR1 SGDLS and CDR2 YYNGEE. V dropped 4 bases and J dropped 1 base, with 13 bases sitting between them. CDR3 length: 15 residues. The DNA for the CDR3 is TGTGCCAGCAGCCCCTCGGGGTCTGGCACAGATACGCAGTATTTT. Translating it yields CASSPSGSGTDTQYF.

The V call is TRBV4-2, the J call TRBJ1-1, with D possibly TRBD1 on 5 matching bases. The germline CDR1 and CDR2 sequences are LGHNA and YNFKEQ. V was trimmed by 3 bases and J by 3 bases, leaving 11 bases between them. This CDR3 comprises 14 residues. The CDR3 region has the DNA TGTGCCAGCAGCCAGGGACGGAGCTACACTGAAGCTTTCTTT. This translates into CASSQGRSYTEAFF.

This clone was detected only a few times. The gene calls are TRBV27 and TRBJ2-7, with D possibly being TRBD1 (5 bases). Germline assignment: CDR1 MNHEY and CDR2 SMNVEV (reference sequence). This CDR3 contains 13 residues. The V and J ends lost 3 bases and 7 bases respectively, with 13 bases between them. CDR3 in amino acids: CASSLVGDEEQYF. CDR3 bases: TGTGCCAGCAGTTTGGTAGGGGATGAGGAGCAGTACTTC.

This chain joins TRBV9 and TRBJ2-5; a weak D match, TRBD2 (7 bases). The length of the CDR3 is 16 residues. V dropped 3 bases and J dropped 2 bases, with 17 bases sitting between them. The germline gives CDR1 SGDLS, CDR2 YYNGEE. The CDR3 coding sequence is TGTGCCAGCAGCGGACGAGGGGGGGAGAGACAAGAGACCCAGTACTTC. Protein: CASSGRGGERQETQYF.

This clone has just a few counts. The chain joins TRBV7-8 to TRBJ2-5; a possible D gene is TRBD1 (5 bases). CDR1 is SGHVS and CDR2 is FQNEAQ in the germline V gene. CDR3 length equals 18 residues. The V and J ends lost 5 bases and 2 bases respectively, with 24 bases between them. The CDR3 loop reads CASSDLPEEKTAQETQYF. The CDR3 nucleotides read TGTGCCAGCAGCGACCTCCCGGAAGAGAAGACAGCTCAAGAGACCCAGTACTTC.

This clone has just one count. The chain joins TRBV13 to TRBJ1-2; 7 bases line up with TRBD1. The J segment lost 8 bases and the V segment lost 5 bases, leaving 11 bases of the junction unmatched. The length of the CDR3 is 14 residues. Per germline, CDR1 PRHDT and CDR2 FYEKMQ (reference sequence). The CDR3: CASSPDRTLPGYTF. The CDR3 nucleotides read TGTGCCAGCAGCCCGGACAGGACCCTTCCAGGCTACACCTTC.

This chain joins TRBV5-1 and TRBJ1-1, with 10 bases identical to TRBD1. The CDR3 totals 16 residues. The junction had 9 bases not matched to a gene; V was cut back by 3 bases and J by 4 bases. The germline V gene has CDR1 SGHRS and CDR2 YFSETQ. CDR3 region: CASSSSTGGGSTEAFF. Here the CDR3 DNA reads TGCGCCAGCAGCTCATCGACAGGGGGCGGGAGCACTGAAGCTTTCTTT.

This sequence joins TRBV5-1 and TRBJ2-2; D remains unclear. In germline, CDR1 is SGHRS, CDR2 YFSETQ. This CDR3 contains 15 residues. V was clipped by 0 bases and J by 8 bases, with 14 bases between them. For the CDR3, the DNA is TGCGCCAGCAGCTTGGGGGGAAGTAACGCTGGGGAGCTGTTTTTT. Encoded protein: CASSLGGSNAGELFF.

This rearrangement joins TRBV28 to TRBJ1-4; 9 bases map to TRBD1. Germline CDR1 reads MDHEN; CDR2 reads SYDVKM. The length of the CDR3 is 16 residues. V shed 1 base and J 8 bases; nucleotides not matched to a gene: 8. CDR3 coding DNA: TGTGCCAGCAGTTTATCTGCGACAGGGGGAAGAGAAAAACTGTTTTTT. Residues: CASSLSATGGREKLFF.

This clone was recorded a few times. The chain combines TRBV6-5 with TRBJ1-4; a possible D gene is TRBD1 (5 bases). The CDR3 covers 14 residues. The germline V gene encodes CDR1 MNHEY and CDR2 SVGAGI. V was trimmed by 8 bases and J by 4 bases, leaving 14 bases between them. In nucleotides, the CDR3 is TGTGCCAGCGCCCCGAACAGGCTTAATGAAAAACTGTTTTTT. Protein product: CASAPNRLNEKLFF.

The chain carries TRBV5-6 and TRBJ2-3; D gene ambiguous. The CDR3 spans 12 residues. Trimming cost V 1 base and J 0 bases, with 0 bases left between them. Germline lookup yields CDR1 SGHDT and CDR2 YYEEEE. CDR3 DNA: TGTGCCAGCAGCTTGAGCACAGATACGCAGTATTTT. Amino acids: CASSLSTDTQYF.

The genes are TRBV5-1 and TRBJ2-5; 11 bases are shared with TRBD2. The V and J ends lost 0 bases and 1 base, in that order; junction bases with no gene match: 5. The CDR3 is 17 amino acids. Looked up from germline, CDR1 is SGHRS and CDR2 is YFSETQ. In DNA form, the CDR3 reads TGCGCCAGCAGCTTGGAGGCTAGCGGGAGGTCCCAAGAGACCCAGTACTTC. Residues: CASSLEASGRSQETQYF.

The genes are TRBV5-3 and TRBJ1-5, with D possibly being TRBD1 (5 bases). TRBV5-3 is treated as an ORF (open reading frame) with a function not yet certain. CDR3 length equals 15 residues. The V and J ends lost 3 bases and 11 bases respectively, with 21 bases between them. The CDR3 DNA follows: TGTGCCAGAAGCTCCGGGACGGTTCCCCCACCGGCCCAGCATTTT. This translates into CARSSGTVPPPAQHF.

This clone was seen a few times. The chain has TRBV19 and TRBJ2-7; the match to TRBD2 covers 9 bases. V shed 3 bases, J shed 7 bases, and the junction held 7 bases outside the gene matches. This CDR3 region has 14 residues. Germline CDR1 and CDR2: LNHDA and SQIVND (reference sequence). The CDR3 sequence: CASSMGVAGEEQYF. As DNA, the CDR3 is TGTGCCAGTAGTATGGGGGTAGCGGGAGAAGAGCAGTACTTC.

V usage is TRBV27 and J usage is TRBJ2-3, with D perhaps matching TRBD1 (6 bases). Germline values: CDR1 MNHEY, CDR2 SMNVEV (reference sequence). The CDR3 sequence is 16 residues long. Deletions cut 10 bases from V and 3 bases from J, with 23 bases between. The CDR3 loop reads CATQDYLGGRTDTQYF. The CDR3 DNA sequence: TGTGCCACTCAGGATTATTTAGGGGGAAGAACAGATACGCAGTATTTT.

This clone has a single count. This sequence joins TRBV27 and TRBJ2-3, with 9 bases lining up with TRBD2. Looked up from germline, CDR1 is MNHEY and CDR2 is SMNVEV (reference sequence). After removal of 2 bases from V and 0 bases from J, the junction contained 0 bases not matched to a gene. CDR3 length: 15 residues. The CDR3 nucleotides are TGTGCCAGCAGTTTAGCGGGAGGGAGCACAGATACGCAGTATTTT. Protein: CASSLAGGSTDTQYF.

This clone was seen a handful of times. The chain combines TRBV4-1 with TRBJ1-5; D perhaps matches TRBD1 (6 bases). The CDR3 contains 16 residues. CDR1 and CDR2 from the germline V gene are MGHRA and YSYEKL. V was pared by 0 bases and J by 7 bases, with 16 bases between. As DNA, the CDR3 is TGCGCCAGCAGCCAAGACCCAGCGCCAGGGGACCAGCCCCAGCATTTT. Its translation is CASSQDPAPGDQPQHF.

The V gene is TRBV9, the J gene TRBJ2-5; 9 bases are shared with TRBD2. The CDR3 loop spans 15 amino acids. Per germline, CDR1 SGDLS and CDR2 YYNGEE. V lost 0 bases to trimming and J lost 5 bases; unmatched junction nucleotides: 5. CDR3 nucleotide sequence: TGTGCCAGCAGCGTAGCTTCGAGCGGGGGGGAGACCCAGTACTTC. Encoded protein: CASSVASSGGETQYF.

The chain has TRBV5-4 and TRBJ2-7; TRBD1 might be the D (5 bases). The CDR3 spans 17 residues. V lost 4 bases, J lost 5 bases, and 25 bases lay in between. Germline assignment: CDR1 SGHNT and CDR2 YYREEE (reference sequence). Here the CDR3 reads CASSRWGGKEKANEQYF. In nucleotides, the CDR3 is TGTGCCAGCAGCCGGTGGGGCGGTAAGGAGAAGGCGAACGAGCAGTACTTC.

The rearrangement links TRBV7-9 to TRBJ1-2, with a weak D call TRBD1 (6 bases). The CDR3 runs to 14 residues. The V and J ends lost 0 bases and 8 bases respectively, with 13 bases between them. CDR1 and CDR2 (germline): SEHNR, FQNEAQ (reference sequence). The CDR3 loop is CASSLALGAWGYTF. DNA of the CDR3: TGTGCCAGCAGCTTAGCGCTGGGGGCGTGGGGCTACACCTTC. Variable domain in full (rest from reference TRBV7-9 and TRBJ1-2): DTGVSQNPRHKITKRGQNVTFRCDPISEHNRLYWYRQTLGQGPEFLTYFQNEAQLEKSRLLSDRFSAERPKGSFSTLEIQRTEQGDSAMYLCASSLALGAWGYTFGSGTRLTVV.